The next 3 T cell receptor beta chains were all read from a single sample in a study of blood T cell repertoires in COVID-19. The table came from immunoSEQ multiplex PCR; TCRdb's copy has only in-frame clones and leaves some out. The data contain 87,000 or so clones, about 83% of them seen just once; the ten biggest clones take up 2% to 2.5%. The sequenced sample consisted of peripheral blood. These TCRs come from a woman in her 70s with acute or convalescent COVID-19.

There are a few counts of this clone. This chain connects TRBV27 to TRBJ2-7; D is unclear. This CDR3 contains 15 residues. V dropped 2 bases and J dropped 3 bases, with 14 bases sitting between them. CDR1 MNHEY and CDR2 SMNVEV come from the germline V gene (reference sequence). The CDR3 nucleotides read TGTGCCAGCAGTTTAAACACCAACACCAACTACGAGCAGTACTTC. Translation: CASSLNTNTNYEQYF.

The chain couples TRBV18 to TRBJ2-7, with 7 bases matching TRBD2. CDR1 and CDR2 (germline): KGHSH, LQKENI. V lost 3 bases and J lost 4; bases outside the gene matches: 12. This CDR3 contains 16 residues. This CDR3 reads CASSPGLLPLGYEQYF. The CDR3 nucleotides read TGTGCCAGCTCACCGGGACTACTCCCCCTGGGTTACGAGCAGTACTTC.

The rearrangement joins TRBV3-1 (or the pseudogene TRBV3-2) to TRBJ2-3, with TRBD2 matching 8 bases. V gave up 2 bases and J gave up 2 bases; unmatched junction bases: 15. This CDR3 contains 19 residues. Per the germline V gene, CDR1 is LGHDT and CDR2 is YNNKEL (reference sequence). The CDR3 DNA is TGTGCCAGCAGCCAAAACCGGGGGGGGATTTTAGGACTCACAGATACGCAGTATTTT. This sequence encodes CASSQNRGGILGLTDTQYF.